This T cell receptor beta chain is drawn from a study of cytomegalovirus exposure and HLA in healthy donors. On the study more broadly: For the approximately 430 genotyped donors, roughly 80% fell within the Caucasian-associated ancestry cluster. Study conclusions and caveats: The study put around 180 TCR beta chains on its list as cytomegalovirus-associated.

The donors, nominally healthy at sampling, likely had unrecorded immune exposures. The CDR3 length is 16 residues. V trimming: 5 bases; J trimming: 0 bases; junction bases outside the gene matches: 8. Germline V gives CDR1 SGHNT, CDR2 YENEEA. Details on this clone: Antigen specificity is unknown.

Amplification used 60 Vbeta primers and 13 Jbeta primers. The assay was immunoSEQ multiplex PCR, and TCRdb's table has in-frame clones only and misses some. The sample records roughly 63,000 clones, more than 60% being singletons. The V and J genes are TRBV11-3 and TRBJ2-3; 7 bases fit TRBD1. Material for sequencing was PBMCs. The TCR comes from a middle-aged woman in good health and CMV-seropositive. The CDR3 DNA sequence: TGTGCCAGCAGCGATGGGGACAGAGCTAGCACAGATACGCAGTATTTT. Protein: CASSDGDRASTDTQYF.